This passage covers 21 T cell receptor beta chains from one sample sequenced in a study of tumor-infiltrating lymphocytes in primary liver carcinoma. TCR beta cDNA came from about 500 ng total RNA, primed with a constant-region primer. Construction of TCR beta libraries relied on three successive nested multiplex PCR rounds employing slightly modified ARM-PCR. The first two PCR rounds used TRBV1-TRBV30 forward primers with a C-beta reverse primer, roughly 11 cycles each. TCRdb re-derived calls from the multiplex PCR reads in MiXCR, one entry per CDR3 protein. This sample has 65,000 to 90,000 distinct CDR3 sequences; over 60% occur once, and the top ten carry just under 20%. From roughly 20-30 mg of unsorted bulk tissue, DNA and RNA were co-extracted together. The sequencing sample was made of liver tumor tissue from sampling region 1. The subset is: tumor region T1, superior pole. These receptor sequences come from a man aged 35-49 years with primary liver carcinoma and hepatitis B virus infection.

The V and J genes are TRBV5-6 and TRBJ2-5, with TRBD2 as a possible D gene (6 bases). Trimming took off 4 bases at V and 7 bases at J, with 17 bases between the two ends. The length of the CDR3 is 14 residues. Germline loops: CDR1 SGHDT, CDR2 YYEEEE. The chain's CDR3 is CASSIFGGEGTQYF. Written as DNA, the CDR3 is TGTGCCAGCAGCATCTTCGGCGGGGAAGGGACCCAGTACTTC.

The V and J genes are TRBV4-2 and TRBJ2-1, with D hard to call. Germline V gene lookup returns CDR1 LGHNA and CDR2 YNFKEQ. The CDR3 extends over 17 amino acids. CDR3 protein: CSSSLNLASLLDNEQFF. In DNA form, the CDR3 reads TGTAGCAGCAGCCTAAATCTGGCCTCTTTGTTGGACAATGAGCAGTTCTTC.

V and J are TRBV10-3 and TRBJ2-1, with 10 bases aligning to TRBD1. V was pared by 5 bases and J by 9 bases, with 10 bases of the junction left unmatched. The germline V gene encodes CDR1 ENHRY and CDR2 SYGVKD. The CDR3 contains 15 residues. The CDR3 nucleotides read TGTGCCATCAGTCAAGAGCCGGGACAGGGGAGTGAGCAGTTCTTC. Protein: CAISQEPGQGSEQFF.

The sample holds many counts of this clonotype. The genes are TRBV7-9 and TRBJ2-7; 7 nucleotides agree with TRBD2. V shed 5 bases, J shed 7 bases, and the junction held 14 bases outside the gene matches. The CDR3 spans 15 residues. Germline V gives CDR1 SEHNR, CDR2 FQNEAQ (reference sequence). CDR3 nucleotides: TGTGCCAGCAGCCCTCGAGGCGGGAGCCCTTGGGAGCAGTACTTC. It codes for CASSPRGGSPWEQYF.

To note about this clonotype: The junction departs from the called germline gene at one end, perhaps through a read error. The chain has TRBV11-2 and TRBJ2-2; TRBD2 matches at 9 bases. Germline V lookup: CDR1 SGHAT, CDR2 FQNNGV. This CDR3 has 16 amino acids. CDR3 region: CANSLVALAGTGELLF. The CDR3 region has the DNA TGTGCCAACAGCTTAGTGGCGCTAGCGGGAACCGGGGAGCTATTATTT.

Concerning this clonotype: One junction end does not reproduce the germline sequence, and a read error may be involved. The chain has TRBV4-2 and TRBJ2-6; 8 bases fit TRBD1. Germline values: CDR1 LGHNA, CDR2 YNFKEQ. The CDR3 covers 21 residues. The CDR3 reads CASSQGSRRDRLRSGANVLTF. The CDR3 DNA follows: TGTGCCAGCAGCCAAGGCTCACGACGGGACAGGTTACGCTCTGGGGCCAACGTCCTGACCTTC.

The V call is TRBV5-1, the J call TRBJ2-5, with D uncertain. Germline V gives CDR1 SGHRS, CDR2 YFSETQ. The germline V and J ends were trimmed by 4 bases and 0 bases, with 10 bases remaining between them. There are 14 residues in the CDR3. The CDR3 nucleotides read TGCGCCAGCAGCCCCCGACGAGACCAAGAGACCCAGTACTTC. Its protein is CASSPRRDQETQYF.

Concerning this clonotype itself: Relative to the germline gene, one junction end is altered; a read error may explain this. The J gene is TRBJ2-2, the V gene TRBV10-1; D is perhaps TRBD2 (5 bases). Germline V gives CDR1 WNHNN, CDR2 SYGVQD (reference sequence). This CDR3 has 13 residues. In nucleotides, the CDR3 is TGCGCCAGCAGAGAAATCGAAACCGGGGAACTGTTTTTT. Protein product: CASREIETGELFF.

Remarks on this clonotype: Germline is not matched at one junction end, which may reflect a read error. The rearrangement links TRBV29-1 to TRBJ2-3; 10 bases fit TRBD2. The CDR3 extends over 17 amino acids. The germline V gene has CDR1 SQVTM and CDR2 ANQGSEA. The CDR3 DNA reads as TGTAACGTTGATTTGCCTAGCGGGAGTTTAGGGACAGATACGCAGTATTTT. Translated, it gives CNVDLPSGSLGTDTQYF.

About this clonotype: Since a much larger clone is just one base distant, this may be a read error. The V and J genes are TRBV5-1 and TRBJ2-7, with 9 bases matching TRBD1. The CDR3 consists of 14 residues. V shed 5 bases and J 3 bases; nucleotides not matched to a gene: 6. Germline CDR1 reads SGHRS; CDR2 reads YFSETQ. CDR3 DNA sequence: TGCGCCAGCAGGTGGGGACAGGGTGTCTACGAGCAGTACTTC. This translates into CASRWGQGVYEQYF. Looking up the rest from reference TRBV5-1 and TRBJ2-7 gives the full variable domain: KAGVTQTPRYLIKTRGQQVTLSCSPISGHRSVSWYQQTPGQGLQFLFEYFSETQRNKGNFPGRFSGRQFSNSRSEMNVSTLELGDSALYLCASRWGQGVYEQYFGPGTRLTVT.

The V gene is TRBV12-3 or TRBV12-4, the J gene TRBJ1-5; D gene ambiguous. CDR3 size: 14 residues. CDR3 DNA: TGTGTCAGTAGCCTCTTCCGGATTGATCAGCCCCAGCATTTT. This translates into CVSSLFRIDQPQHF.

Details on this clonotype: Germline and junction disagree at one end, which may indicate a read error. The V call is TRBV11-1, the J call TRBJ2-7; D not certain. The CDR3 is made up of 13 amino acids. Germline CDR1 reads SGHAT; CDR2 reads FQDESV (reference sequence). CDR3 nucleotide sequence: TGTGCCAGCAACTTAAGATCGCCATATGAGCAGTACTTC. It is translated as CASNLRSPYEQYF.

This clonotype has a count of ten or more. The chain is built from TRBV5-1 and TRBJ2-3; the match to TRBD2 covers 14 bases. With 4 bases clipped from V and 3 bases from J, the junction kept 4 bases outside the gene matches. Germline values: CDR1 SGHRS, CDR2 YFSETQ. The CDR3 sequence is 16 residues long. CDR3 coding DNA: TGCGCCAGCAGCGGAGGGACTAGCGGGAGAACAGATACGCAGTATTTT. Translated: CASSGGTSGRTDTQYF.

This clonotype was detected only a few times. No conserved phenylalanine or tryptophan is present at the end of the CDR3, so a read error is the likely explanation. The gene calls are TRBV11-1 and TRBJ2-1, with D possibly matching TRBD2 (7 bases). V shed 5 bases and J shed 5 bases, with 22 bases lying between them. CDR1 and CDR2 (germline): SGHAT, FQDESV (reference sequence). CDR3 size: 17 residues. The CDR3 sequence: CASSLGQAGKVDNEQFI. The CDR3 coding sequence is TGTGCCAGCAGCCTGGGACAAGCGGGAAAAGTTGACAATGAGCAGTTCATC.

Concerning this clonotype: At one boundary the junction diverges from the germline segment, which might be a read error. The J gene is TRBJ2-2, the V gene TRBV6-6; a weak D match, TRBD2 (6 bases). Per the germline V gene, CDR1 is MNHNY and CDR2 is SVGAGI (reference sequence). This CDR3 is 17 amino acids long. The CDR3 bases are TGTGCAAGCAGTTACCCCGGCAGTGGGGGGACGGCCGGGGAGCTGTTTTTT. As protein: CASSYPGSGGTAGELFF.

The chain has TRBV28 and TRBJ2-2, with 13 bases lining up with TRBD2. Trimming cost V 6 bases and J 4 bases; bases outside gene matches: 2. Germline V lookup: CDR1 MDHEN, CDR2 SYDVKM. The CDR3 runs to 15 residues. The CDR3 is CASRWTSGSTGELFF. The CDR3 bases are TGTGCCAGCAGATGGACTAGCGGGAGCACCGGGGAGCTGTTTTTT.

The chain combines TRBV5-1 with TRBJ2-3; TRBD2 matches at 8 bases. Per germline, CDR1 SGHRS and CDR2 YFSETQ. V dropped 4 bases and J dropped 2; count of bases not matched to a gene: 9. The CDR3 is 16 residues long. The CDR3 DNA follows: TGCGCCAGCAGCCCGGAAAGCGGGAGAGCCACAGATACGCAGTATTTT. It is translated as CASSPESGRATDTQYF.

There are many counts of this clonotype. The V call is TRBV4-2, the J call TRBJ2-7; 12 bases match TRBD2. There are 16 residues in the CDR3. The V gene end was trimmed by 0 bases and the J gene end by 3 bases; junction bases not matched to a gene: 3. The germline V gene has CDR1 LGHNA and CDR2 YNFKEQ. CDR3 residues: CASSQDPTSGSYEQYF. The DNA of the CDR3 is TGTGCCAGCAGCCAAGATCCGACTAGCGGGAGCTACGAGCAGTACTTC.

This clonotype has only a few counts. As the CDR3 is not closed by the conserved phenylalanine or tryptophan, this likely results from a read error. The DNA is left out, because the CDR3 cannot be placed on it with certainty; the CDR3 is given as TCRdb lists it. The CDR3 region is CANSLGVREQLL. V gene TRBV11-2 combines with J gene TRBJ2-1; the DNA was not compared with TRBD1, the D call given in the table. The CDR3 length equals 12 residues, ends included. Germline values: CDR1 SGHAT, CDR2 FQNNGV.

Concerning this clonotype itself: A read error may account for a junction end that differs from germline. The V gene is TRBV13, the J gene TRBJ2-1, with 10 bases that match TRBD1. Germline V CDR1 and CDR2: PRHDT, FYEKMQ (reference sequence). The CDR3 totals 11 residues. The CDR3 DNA is TGTGCAAACAGCTTAGGACAGGGGGGGACCTTC. Its protein is CANSLGQGGTF.

About this clonotype itself: This may be a read error, as it is one base from a much larger clone. The chain combines TRBV28 with TRBJ2-4; possibly TRBD2 for D (5 bases). V was cut by 4 bases and J by 6 bases, with 13 bases left in between. The CDR3 extends over 14 amino acids. Per the germline V gene, CDR1 is MDHEN and CDR2 is SYDVKM. DNA for the CDR3: TGTGCCAGCAGTTCACACGCACGGGGAAACATTCAGTACTTC. Amino acid sequence: CASSSHARGNIQYF.